The 26 T cell receptor beta chains below all came from one sample that was sequenced in a study of chemoradiotherapy in HPV16-positive cancers. Clones were read by immunoSEQ multiplex PCR, and TCRdb kept only the in-frame ones, dropping some. The sample yields around 1,200 clones, 65% to 85% seen once. Sequencing used tumor tissue, obtained from a patient who underwent chemoradiotherapy. The origin of the receptors is a human donor with HPV-associated anogenital cancer.

CDR3 bases: TGTGCCAGCAGTTTAGACAGGGGGCTTGGCTACACCTTC. Protein sequence: CASSLDRGLGYTF. The V gene is TRBV28, the J gene TRBJ1-2; 10 positions match TRBD1. V was clipped by 2 bases and J by 7 bases; unmatched bases: 1. The CDR3 is 13 amino acids. From germline, CDR1 is MDHEN and CDR2 SYDVKM.

This chain links TRBV5-4 with TRBJ2-5; TRBD2 agrees at 12 bases. The V gene's germline CDR1 is SGHNT and CDR2 YYREEE (reference sequence). The CDR3 runs 14 residues. The ends lost 3 bases at V and 4 bases at J; junction bases unmatched: 1. As DNA, the CDR3 is TGTGCCAGCAGCTGGGGACTAGCGGGAGAGACCCAGTACTTC. Translating it yields CASSWGLAGETQYF.

The chain has TRBV19 and TRBJ2-1; TRBD2 aligns across 10 bases. Germline CDR1 reads LNHDA; CDR2 reads SQIVND (reference sequence). V shed 0 bases, J shed 15 bases, and the junction held 11 bases outside the gene matches. The CDR3 has 15 residues. CDR3 residues: CASSIEGKRGGPRFF. The CDR3 DNA is TGTGCCAGTAGTATAGAAGGGAAGCGGGGGGGCCCACGGTTCTTC.

The chain has TRBV2 and TRBJ2-6; D not resolved. V gave up 4 bases and J gave up 5 bases, with 21 bases separating them. Looked up from germline, CDR1 is SNHLY and CDR2 is FYNNEI. This CDR3 is built from 18 residues. Here the CDR3 DNA reads TGTGCCAGCAGTGGTCAAGTTTCGATACAAAGTCGGGCCAACGTCCTGACTTTC. Translated, it gives CASSGQVSIQSRANVLTF.

The chain combines TRBV7-2 with TRBJ1-2; D not resolved. Germline CDR1 reads SGHTA; CDR2 reads FQGNSA. V lost 2 bases and J lost 6, with 10 bases in between. CDR3 length: 13 residues. The CDR3 region is CASSLLFLNGYTF. DNA for the CDR3: TGTGCCAGCAGCTTACTGTTTCTTAATGGCTACACCTTC.

This clone occurred a few times. The chain joins TRBV2 to TRBJ1-6, with TRBD1 matching over 7 bases. Germline CDR1 SNHLY, CDR2 FYNNEI. V lost 5 bases and J lost 7; bases outside the gene matches: 5. CDR3 length: 14 residues. DNA of the CDR3: TGTGCCAGCAGTACAGGGGTTTGGAATTCACCCCTCCACTTT. This sequence encodes CASSTGVWNSPLHF.

J is TRBJ1-5 and V is TRBV30; 9 nucleotides agree with TRBD1. The germline gives CDR1 GTSNPN, CDR2 SVGIG (reference sequence). The CDR3 runs 13 residues. The trim removed 0 bases at V and 6 bases at J, leaving 0 bases unmatched. Here the CDR3 DNA reads TGTGCCTGGAGTGTACAGGGGGCTCAGCCCCAGCATTTT. Translated: CAWSVQGAQPQHF.

V usage is TRBV2 and J usage is TRBJ2-2, with D maybe TRBD2 (5 bases). Per germline, CDR1 SNHLY and CDR2 FYNNEI. CDR3 size: 14 residues. V lost 6 bases and J lost 6, with 14 bases in between. The CDR3: CASREDSQAGELFF. CDR3 nucleotide sequence: TGTGCCAGCAGGGAGGATAGTCAAGCCGGGGAGCTGTTTTTT.

The rearrangement uses TRBV18 and TRBJ1-1; D possibly corresponds to TRBD1 (5 bases). V was trimmed by 2 bases and J by 1 base, leaving 11 bases between them. From germline, CDR1 is KGHSH and CDR2 LQKENI. The CDR3 contains 15 residues. This CDR3 is CASSPMGPENTEAFF. The CDR3, as DNA: TGTGCCAGCTCACCAATGGGACCCGAGAACACTGAAGCTTTCTTT.

CDR3 sequence: CASSPDTNYGYTF. The CDR3 nucleotides are TGTGCCAGCAGCCCTGACACCAACTATGGCTACACCTTC. The V and J genes are TRBV7-2 and TRBJ1-2; D is unresolved. This CDR3 region has 13 residues. V lost 5 bases, J lost 2 bases, and 9 bases lay in between. Germline CDR1 SGHTA, CDR2 FQGNSA.

A remark on this clone: The germline gene is not matched at one end of the junction; a read error may be the cause. The chain employs TRBV2 and TRBJ1-2; 8 nucleotides line up with TRBD1. The V gene's germline CDR1 is SNHLY and CDR2 FYNNEI. The CDR3 sequence is 16 residues long. As DNA, the CDR3 is TGTGCCAGCAGTGAAGGGGCAGGGGGCGGTAACCATGGCTACACCTTC. Protein product: CASSEGAGGGNHGYTF.

This chain uses TRBV30 with TRBJ1-4, with a possible D match to TRBD1 (6 bases). The V gene lost 0 bases and the J gene lost 5 bases, with 13 bases spanning the gap. Germline CDR1 GTSNPN, CDR2 SVGIG (reference sequence). CDR3 length: 15 amino acids. CDR3 amino acids: CAWSVLGGTNEKLFF. The CDR3 DNA is TGTGCCTGGAGTGTACTGGGGGGGACAAATGAAAAACTGTTTTTT.

This clone was seen a handful of times. The chain combines TRBV4-3 with TRBJ2-5; the D gene could be TRBD1 or TRBD2 (6 bases each). The germline CDR1 and CDR2 sequences are LGHNA and YSLEER. CDR3 length equals 15 residues. The V and J ends lost 1 base and 5 bases respectively, with 14 bases between them. This CDR3 is CASSQGGGAGETQYF. The CDR3 DNA follows: TGCGCCAGCAGCCAAGGAGGGGGTGCGGGGGAGACCCAGTACTTC.

This clone was seen a handful of times. This chain connects TRBV2 to TRBJ2-1; 12 bases are a match to TRBD2. CDR1 and CDR2 (germline): SNHLY, FYNNEI. CDR3 length equals 15 residues. The junction had 1 base not matched to a gene; V was cut back by 5 bases and J by 2 bases. CDR3 DNA sequence: TGTGCCAGCAGTCGACTAGCGGGAGCCTACAATGAGCAGTTCTTC. It is translated as CASSRLAGAYNEQFF. The full variable domain, its missing parts supplied by reference TRBV2 and TRBJ2-1, is EPEVTQTPSHQVTQMGQEVILRCVPISNHLYFYWYRQILGQKVEFLVSFYNNEISEKSEIFDDQFSVERPDGSNFTLKIRSTKLEDSAMYFCASSRLAGAYNEQFFGPGTRLTVL.

This clone appeared once. This chain links TRBV19 with TRBJ2-3; the D gene is possibly TRBD2 (5 bases). The germline V and J ends were trimmed by 1 base and 3 bases, with 14 bases remaining between them. The V gene's germline CDR1 is LNHDA and CDR2 SQIVND (reference sequence). The CDR3 consists of 16 residues. The CDR3 DNA reads as TGTGCCAGTAGTATAGCAGCGGCCCTTGGTACAGATACGCAGTATTTT. Its translation is CASSIAAALGTDTQYF.

The chain carries TRBV28 and TRBJ2-7; D is undetermined. This CDR3 spans 15 amino acids. The V gene's germline CDR1 is MDHEN and CDR2 SYDVKM. With 1 base removed from V and 1 base from J, the gap between germline ends came to 11 bases. The CDR3 protein is CASSLFRVGSYEQYF. The CDR3 DNA sequence: TGTGCCAGCAGTTTATTCCGGGTCGGGTCCTACGAGCAGTACTTC.

The V and J genes are TRBV29-1 and TRBJ2-5; a possible D gene is TRBD1 (5 bases). Germline CDR1 and CDR2: SQVTM and ANQGSEA. The CDR3 length is 16 residues. V lost 3 bases and J lost 5, with 22 bases in between. The CDR3 region has the DNA TGCAGCGTTGAGGGAAAAGAGACAGCCTTAATTGAGACCCAGTACTTC. This gives the protein CSVEGKETALIETQYF.

In its sample, this clone was seen once. The gene calls are TRBV18 and TRBJ1-1; 7 nucleotides agree with TRBD1. The length of the CDR3 is 14 residues. Germline assignment: CDR1 KGHSH and CDR2 LQKENI. The V segment lost 3 bases and the J segment 0 bases; nucleotides outside the gene matches: 1. The CDR3 nucleotides are TGTGCCAGCTCACCGGGACAGATGAACACTGAAGCTTTCTTT. It specifies CASSPGQMNTEAFF.

J is TRBJ1-5 and V is TRBV5-6; D is unresolved. Trimming cost V 2 bases and J 5 bases, with 8 bases left between them. Germline CDR1 is SGHDT and CDR2 is YYEEEE. CDR3 length: 13 amino acids. The CDR3 coding sequence is TGTGCCAGCAGCTTTCTCGGCGATCAGCCCCAGCATTTT. Translated, it gives CASSFLGDQPQHF.

Notes on this clone: A read error may account for a junction end that differs from germline. Other DNA sequences in this sample translate to the same CDR3. The V gene is TRBV5-6, the J gene TRBJ2-7; perhaps TRBD2 as D (6 bases). This CDR3 region has 16 residues. Germline CDR1 is SGHDT and CDR2 is YYEEEE. This CDR3 reads CASSLLGLTIAYEQYF. The CDR3 DNA is TGCGCCAGCAGCTTGTTGGGACTCACCATTGCCTACGAGCAGTACTTC.

V gene TRBV6-1 combines with J gene TRBJ1-2; TRBD1 aligns across 11 bases. With V trimmed by 1 base and J by 7 bases, 11 bases remained unmatched. Germline CDR1 is MNHNS and CDR2 is SASEGT. The CDR3 sequence is 17 residues long. CDR3 protein: CASSEDMDRGRRGGYTF. For the CDR3, the DNA is TGTGCCAGCAGTGAAGACATGGACAGGGGGCGCCGCGGTGGCTACACCTTC.

V gene TRBV19 combines with J gene TRBJ1-5; possibly TRBD1 for D (5 bases). Trimming removed 5 bases from V and 9 bases from J, with 14 bases in between. Germline-derived CDR1 and CDR2 are LNHDA and SQIVND (reference sequence). CDR3 length: 13 amino acids. Written as DNA, the CDR3 is TGTGCCAGTAGTCCTTCAAGGGACCGGCCCCAGCATTTT. This gives the protein CASSPSRDRPQHF.

This chain uses TRBV7-8 with TRBJ2-7; 9 bases align to TRBD2. The germline gives CDR1 SGHVS, CDR2 FQNEAQ. V lost 5 bases and J lost 5; bases outside the gene matches: 4. The CDR3 contains 13 residues. This CDR3 is CASSLGTSNEQYV. CDR3 in DNA: TGTGCCAGCAGCCTGGGGACTAGCAACGAGCAGTACGTC.

The V call is TRBV7-2, the J call TRBJ2-5; D is undetermined. The last part of the DNA fits TRBJ2-7 better; the J call may be wrong. The CDR3 length is 15 residues. CDR1 is SGHTA, CDR2 FQGNSA, per germline. CDR3 in DNA: TGTGCCAGCAGCCTCCGGCCGGCGAACTCCTACGAGCAGTACTTC. This gives the protein CASSLRPANSYEQYF.

This chain joins TRBV6-5 and TRBJ2-2; D remains ambiguous. The germline V gene has CDR1 MNHEY and CDR2 SVGAGI. The CDR3 runs 15 residues. Trimming removed 7 bases at V and 2 bases at J, with 14 bases between. The CDR3: CASKREQRNTGELFF. The DNA of the CDR3 is TGTGCCAGCAAGAGAGAACAGAGAAACACCGGGGAGCTGTTTTTT.

The rearrangement joins TRBV14 to TRBJ2-7, with D maybe TRBD1 (5 bases). V lost 0 bases, J lost 4 bases, and 13 bases lay in between. Germline lookup yields CDR1 SGHDN and CDR2 FVKESK. CDR3 length: 15 residues. The CDR3 loop is CASSQDLNRQYEQYF. CDR3 coding DNA: TGTGCCAGCAGCCAAGATCTAAACAGGCAGTACGAGCAGTACTTC.